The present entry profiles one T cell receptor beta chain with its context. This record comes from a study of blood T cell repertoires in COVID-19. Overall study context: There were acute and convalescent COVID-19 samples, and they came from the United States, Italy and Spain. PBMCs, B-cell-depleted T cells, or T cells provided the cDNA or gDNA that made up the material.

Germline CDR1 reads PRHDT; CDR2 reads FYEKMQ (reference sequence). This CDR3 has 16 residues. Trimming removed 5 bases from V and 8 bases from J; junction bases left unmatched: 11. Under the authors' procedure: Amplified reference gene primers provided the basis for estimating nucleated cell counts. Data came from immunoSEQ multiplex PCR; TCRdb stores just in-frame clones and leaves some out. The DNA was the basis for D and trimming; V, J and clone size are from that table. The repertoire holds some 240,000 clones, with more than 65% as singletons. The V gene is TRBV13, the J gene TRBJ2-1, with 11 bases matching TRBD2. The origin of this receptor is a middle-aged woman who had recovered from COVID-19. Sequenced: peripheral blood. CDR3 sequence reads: CASSPQLAGGPYEQFF. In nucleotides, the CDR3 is TGTGCCAGCAGCCCCCAATTAGCGGGGGGGCCGTATGAGCAGTTCTTC.